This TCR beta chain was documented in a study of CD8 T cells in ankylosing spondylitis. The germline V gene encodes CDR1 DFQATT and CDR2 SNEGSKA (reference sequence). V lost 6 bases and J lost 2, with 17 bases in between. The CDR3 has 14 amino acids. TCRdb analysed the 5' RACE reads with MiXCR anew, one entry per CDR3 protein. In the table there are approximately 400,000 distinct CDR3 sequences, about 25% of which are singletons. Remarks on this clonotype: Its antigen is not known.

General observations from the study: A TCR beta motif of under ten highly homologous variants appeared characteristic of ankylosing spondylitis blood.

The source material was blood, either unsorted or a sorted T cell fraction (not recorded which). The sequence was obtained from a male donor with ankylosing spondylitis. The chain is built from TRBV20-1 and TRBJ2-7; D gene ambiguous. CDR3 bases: TGCAGTGCCCTGGCCACAAGTGGCACCTACGAGCAGTACTTC. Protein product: CSALATSGTYEQYF.